This T cell receptor beta chain was sequenced in a study of T cell changes during pregnancy in multiple sclerosis (dated by TCRdb to about 2019). For the study in its entirety: In women with multiple sclerosis, the researchers looked at how the T cell repertoire shifted as pregnancy progressed.

With respect to this clone: It lacks a known antigen. No quality values exist for individual bases; no much larger clone is one base distant.

From the germline V gene (reference sequence), CDR1 is SGHNT and CDR2 is YYREEE. Taken from cysteine to phenylalanine, the CDR3 has 15 residues. The entry retains the CDR3 DNA only, 45 bases that are in frame from base 1. Unmatched junction bases come to 3, with V trimmed by 4 bases and J by 3 bases. To prepare the library, the immunoSEQ multiplex PCR assay was applied. TCRdb provides this immuneACCESS table in a form limited to in-frame rearrangements. Some clones are lacking; in checked studies, under half of them reflect an unresolved V gene, and why the rest are absent is not known. The sample table contains roughly 93,000 clones; only one count was recorded for more than 85% of them. Roughly 0.91% of the sample goes to the ten largest clones.

The clonotype was recovered from a female donor with multiple sclerosis, enrolled in a pregnancy study. The sample in question was peripheral blood, obtained before pregnancy. The receptor chain draws on TRBV5-4 and TRBJ2-2; 10 middle bases align to TRBD1. The CDR3: CASSQGQGYTGELFF. In nucleotide form, the sequence is TGTGCCAGCAGCCAGGGACAGGGGTACACCGGGGAGCTGTTTTTT. Reference TRBV5-4 and TRBJ2-2 genes cover what lies past the CDR3, so the full variable domain is ETGVTQSPTHLIKTRGQQVTLRCSSQSGHNTVSWYQQALGQGPQFIFQYYREEENGRGNFPPRFSGLQFPNYSSELNVNALELDDSALYLCASSQGQGYTGELFFGEGSRLTVL.